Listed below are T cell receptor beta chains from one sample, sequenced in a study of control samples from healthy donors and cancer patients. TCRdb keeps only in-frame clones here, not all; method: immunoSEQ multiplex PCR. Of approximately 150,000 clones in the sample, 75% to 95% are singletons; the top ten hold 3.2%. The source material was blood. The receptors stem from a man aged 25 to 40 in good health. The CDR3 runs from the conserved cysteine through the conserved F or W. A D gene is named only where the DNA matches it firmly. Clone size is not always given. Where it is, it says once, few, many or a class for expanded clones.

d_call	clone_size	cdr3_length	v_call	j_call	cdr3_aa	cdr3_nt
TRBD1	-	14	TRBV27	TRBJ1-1	CASSPGQVNTEAFF	TGTGCCAGCAGCCCAGGACAGGTGAACACTGAAGCTTTCTTT
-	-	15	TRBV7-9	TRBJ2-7	CASSALTGSSYEQYF	TGTGCCAGCAGCGCTTTAACGGGGTCATCCTACGAGCAGTACTTC
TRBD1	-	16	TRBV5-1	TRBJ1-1	CASSSNDRVLNTEAFF	TGCGCCAGCAGCTCGAATGACAGGGTCCTAAACACTGAAGCTTTCTTT
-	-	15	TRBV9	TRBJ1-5	CASSPQDSFNQPQHF	TGTGCCAGCAGCCCCCAGGACAGCTTTAATCAGCCCCAGCATTTT
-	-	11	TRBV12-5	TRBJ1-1	CASGWDIEAFF	TGTGCTAGTGGTTGGGACATTGAAGCTTTCTTT
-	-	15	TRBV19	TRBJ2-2	CASSFSAKNTGELFF	TGTGCCAGTAGTTTCAGCGCCAAAAACACCGGGGAGCTGTTTTTT
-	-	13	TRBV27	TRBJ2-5	CASSLSAQETQYF	TGTGCCAGCAGTTTATCTGCGCAAGAGACCCAGTACTTC
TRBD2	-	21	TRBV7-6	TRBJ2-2	CASSFQPGLAGGSANTGELFF	TGTGCCAGCAGCTTTCAGCCGGGACTAGCGGGGGGTTCGGCGAACACCGGGGAGCTGTTTTTT
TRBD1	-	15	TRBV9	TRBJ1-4	CASSVGQGEVEKLFF	TGTGCCAGCAGCGTAGGGCAGGGGGAAGTGGAAAAACTGTTTTTT
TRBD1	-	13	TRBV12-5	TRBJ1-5	CASGAQGEQPQHF	TGTGCTAGTGGCGCTCAGGGGGAACAGCCCCAGCATTTT
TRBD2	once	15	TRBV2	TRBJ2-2	CASTGLAGNTGELFF	TGTGCCAGCACTGGACTAGCGGGGAACACCGGGGAGCTGTTTTTT
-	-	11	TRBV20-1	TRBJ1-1	CSASKDTEAFF	TGCAGTGCTAGCAAGGACACTGAAGCTTTCTTT
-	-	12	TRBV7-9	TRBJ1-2	CASSFSGYGYTF	TGTGCCAGCAGCTTTTCAGGCTATGGCTACACCTTC
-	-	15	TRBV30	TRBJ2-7	CAWSVLGGSSYEQYF	TGTGCCTGGAGTGTACTCGGCGGTAGCTCCTACGAGCAGTACTTC
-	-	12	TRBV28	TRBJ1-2	CASSAPRHGYTF	TGTGCCAGCAGCGCACCCCGGCATGGCTACACCTTC
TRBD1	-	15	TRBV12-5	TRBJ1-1	CASGPGQGGDTEAFF	TGTGCTAGTGGTCCGGGACAGGGAGGGGACACTGAAGCTTTCTTT
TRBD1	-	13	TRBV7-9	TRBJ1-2	CASQGQGGYGYTF	TGTGCCAGCCAGGGACAGGGCGGCTATGGCTACACCTTC
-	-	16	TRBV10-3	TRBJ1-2	CAISGSGGPTNYGYTF	TGTGCCATCAGCGGTTCGGGAGGCCCTACTAACTATGGCTACACCTTC
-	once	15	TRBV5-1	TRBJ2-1	CASRSRQGGYNEQFF	TGCGCCAGCAGATCCCGGCAGGGGGGTTACAATGAGCAGTTCTTC
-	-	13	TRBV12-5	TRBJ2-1	CASGLAHYNEQFF	TGTGCTAGTGGTTTGGCACATTACAATGAGCAGTTCTTC
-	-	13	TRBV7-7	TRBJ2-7	CASSLGETYEQYF	TGTGCCAGCAGCTTGGGGGAGACGTACGAGCAGTACTTC
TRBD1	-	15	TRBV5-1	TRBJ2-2	CASSPGTGTTGELFF	TGCGCCAGCAGCCCCGGGACAGGGACGACCGGGGAGCTGTTTTTT
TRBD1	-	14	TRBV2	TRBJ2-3	CASSVRGQVDTQYF	TGTGCCAGCAGTGTAAGGGGGCAGGTAGATACGCAGTATTTT
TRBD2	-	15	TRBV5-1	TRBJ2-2	CASSRDYRDTGELFF	TGCGCCAGCAGCCGGGACTATCGGGACACCGGGGAGCTGTTTTTT
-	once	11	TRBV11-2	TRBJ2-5	CASSLGETQYF	TGTGCCAGCAGCTTAGGGGAGACCCAGTACTTC
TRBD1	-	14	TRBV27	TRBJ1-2	CASSLSARGYGYTF	TGTGCCAGCAGTTTATCAGCCAGGGGGTATGGCTACACCTTC
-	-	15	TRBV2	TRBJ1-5	CASSEGNYSNQPQHF	TGTGCCAGCAGTGAGGGCAATTATAGCAATCAGCCCCAGCATTTT
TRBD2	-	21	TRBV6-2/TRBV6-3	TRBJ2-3	CASSYPTRWTSGGPRTDTQYF	TGTGCCAGCAGTTACCCTACTAGATGGACTAGCGGGGGGCCTCGCACAGATACGCAGTATTTT
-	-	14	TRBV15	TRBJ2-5	CATSRDGSKETQYF	TGTGCCACCAGCAGAGATGGGTCGAAGGAGACCCAGTACTTC
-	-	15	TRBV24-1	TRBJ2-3	CATSDFGLAGDTQYF	TGTGCCACCAGTGATTTTGGGCTAGCTGGAGATACGCAGTATTTT
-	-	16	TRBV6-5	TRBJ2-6	CASSSAFRSGANVLTF	TGTGCCAGCAGTTCAGCCTTCCGCTCTGGGGCCAACGTCCTGACTTTC